The present T cell receptor (beta chain) was sequenced within a study of a mutant IDH1 vaccine in newly diagnosed glioma. Study as a whole: Most patients had radiochemotherapy with temozolomide before enrollment; others had one alone.

About this clone itself: What it binds is not known.

The repertoire was sequenced with immunoSEQ multiplex PCR; TCRdb's copy has only in-frame clones and lacks some. The table has some 48,000 clones, around 80% seen once. Regarding time point: week 35, safety follow-up. Every vaccine dose comprised 300 ug of mutant IDH1 20-mer peptide plus topical imiquimod. The study gave patients eight vaccinations in weeks 1, 3, 5, 7, 11, 15, 19, 23. Donors harbored newly found WHO grade 3 or 4 IDH1-mutant, ATRX-lost astrocytomas. The receptor's source is a man aged 35 to 55 with glioma. This sample comprised PBMCs, obtained from a glioma patient whose treatment included an IDH1 peptide vaccine.

The DNA for the CDR3 is TGTGCCAGTAGTATATCTCGGAGAGCGAGCTCCTACAATGAGCAGTTCTTC. Protein: CASSISRRASSYNEQFF. The rearrangement links TRBV19 to TRBJ2-1, with D hard to call. CDR1 and CDR2 from the germline V gene are LNHDA and SQIVND (reference sequence). The CDR3 has 17 amino acids. Trimming pared 2 bases from V and 0 bases from J, leaving 14 bases between.